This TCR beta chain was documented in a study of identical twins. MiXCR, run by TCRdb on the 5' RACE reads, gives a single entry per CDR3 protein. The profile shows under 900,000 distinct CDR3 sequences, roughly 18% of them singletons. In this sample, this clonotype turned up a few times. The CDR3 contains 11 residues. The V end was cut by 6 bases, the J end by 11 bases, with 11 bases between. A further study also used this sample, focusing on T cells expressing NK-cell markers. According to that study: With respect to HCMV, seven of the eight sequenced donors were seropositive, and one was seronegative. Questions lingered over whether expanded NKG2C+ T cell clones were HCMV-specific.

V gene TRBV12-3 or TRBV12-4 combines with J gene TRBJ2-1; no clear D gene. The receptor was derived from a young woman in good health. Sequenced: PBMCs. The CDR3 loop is CASSTTRQQFF. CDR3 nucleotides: TGTGCCAGCAGCACTACGCGGCAGCAGTTCTTC.